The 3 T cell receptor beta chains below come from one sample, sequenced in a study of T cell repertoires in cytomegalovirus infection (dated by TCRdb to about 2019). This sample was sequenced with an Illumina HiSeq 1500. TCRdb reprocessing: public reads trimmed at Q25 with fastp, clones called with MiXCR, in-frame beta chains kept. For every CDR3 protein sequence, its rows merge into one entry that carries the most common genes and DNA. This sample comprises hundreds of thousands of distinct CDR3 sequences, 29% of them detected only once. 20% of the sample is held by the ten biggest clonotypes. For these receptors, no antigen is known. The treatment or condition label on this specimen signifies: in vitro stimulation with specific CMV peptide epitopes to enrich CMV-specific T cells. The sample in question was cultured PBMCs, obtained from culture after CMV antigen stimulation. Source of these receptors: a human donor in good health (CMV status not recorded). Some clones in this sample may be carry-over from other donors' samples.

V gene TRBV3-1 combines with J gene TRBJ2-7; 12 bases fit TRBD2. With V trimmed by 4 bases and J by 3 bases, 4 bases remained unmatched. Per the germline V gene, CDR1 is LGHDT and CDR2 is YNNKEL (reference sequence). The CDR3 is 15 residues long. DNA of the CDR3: TGTGCCAGCAGCCGACTAGCGGGAGCCGTCTACGAGCAGTACTTC. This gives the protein CASSRLAGAVYEQYF.

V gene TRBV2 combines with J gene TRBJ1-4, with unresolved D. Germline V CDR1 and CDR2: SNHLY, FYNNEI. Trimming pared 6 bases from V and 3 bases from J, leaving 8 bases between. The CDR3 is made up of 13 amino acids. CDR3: CASRTPSNEKLFF. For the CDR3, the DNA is TGTGCCAGCAGAACCCCGTCTAATGAAAAACTGTTTTTT.

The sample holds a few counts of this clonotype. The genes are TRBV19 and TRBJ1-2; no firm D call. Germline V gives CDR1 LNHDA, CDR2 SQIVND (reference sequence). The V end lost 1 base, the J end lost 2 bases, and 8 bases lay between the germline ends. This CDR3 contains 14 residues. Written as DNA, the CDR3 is TGTGCCAGTAGTATAGGTTCCGAAAACTATGGCTACACCTTC. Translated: CASSIGSENYGYTF.